These T cell receptor beta chains were read from a single sample in a study of memory CD4+ T cells and cytomegalovirus serostatus. Only in-frame clones appear in the TCRdb table, and some are missing; sequencing was by immunoSEQ multiplex PCR. The table has 65,000 to 95,000 clones, roughly 80% seen once; the top ten hold about 0.72%. The material sequenced was memory CD4+ T cells from blood. Receptor source: an adult in good health and CMV-seronegative. CDR3s include the opening cysteine and the closing phenylalanine or tryptophan. Each record gives: V gene, clone size, J gene, D gene, CDR3 protein, CDR3 DNA. D genes are given only for firm matches. A clone size is listed for some rows: how often the clone was seen (once, few, many), or a class if it is expanded.

v_gene: TRBV15
abundance: few
j_gene: TRBJ1-6
d_gene: NA
CDR3aa: CATSFLRDLNSPLHF
CDR3nt: TGTGCCACCAGCTTCCTCCGGGACCTTAATTCACCCCTCCACTTT

v_gene: TRBV29-1
abundance: NA
j_gene: TRBJ1-5
d_gene: NA
CDR3aa: CSVGAGLYQPQHF
CDR3nt: TGCAGCGTCGGGGCAGGGCTGTATCAGCCCCAGCATTTT

v_gene: TRBV30
abundance: few
j_gene: TRBJ1-5
d_gene: NA
CDR3aa: CAWSVGVAGQPQHF
CDR3nt: TGTGCCTGGAGTGTCGGAGTAGCAGGGCAGCCCCAGCATTTT

v_gene: TRBV28
abundance: NA
j_gene: TRBJ2-7
d_gene: NA
CDR3aa: CASSRTGDYEQYF
CDR3nt: TGTGCCAGCAGCCGGACTGGGGACTACGAGCAGTACTTC

v_gene: TRBV6-5
abundance: NA
j_gene: TRBJ1-5
d_gene: TRBD1
CDR3aa: CASSTTGPRRPQHF
CDR3nt: TGTGCCAGCTCGACGACAGGGCCTAGGCGGCCCCAGCATTTT

v_gene: TRBV12-5
abundance: NA
j_gene: TRBJ2-7
d_gene: NA
CDR3aa: CASGYLDSYEQYF
CDR3nt: TGTGCTAGTGGTTATTTGGACAGCTACGAGCAGTACTTC

v_gene: TRBV19
abundance: NA
j_gene: TRBJ2-3
d_gene: NA
CDR3aa: CASSNPSGLGTDTQYF
CDR3nt: TGTGCCAGTAGTAATCCTTCCGGACTCGGCACAGATACGCAGTATTTT

v_gene: TRBV6-1
abundance: NA
j_gene: TRBJ2-7
d_gene: NA
CDR3aa: CASSEAWQTYEQYF
CDR3nt: TGTGCCAGCAGTGAAGCGTGGCAGACCTACGAGCAGTACTTC

v_gene: TRBV4-1
abundance: NA
j_gene: TRBJ2-7
d_gene: TRBD1
CDR3aa: CASSPRQGPSYEQYF
CDR3nt: TGCGCCAGCAGCCCAAGACAGGGCCCCTCCTACGAGCAGTACTTC

v_gene: TRBV5-4
abundance: NA
j_gene: TRBJ2-7
d_gene: NA
CDR3aa: CASSLDPTGSSYEQYF
CDR3nt: TGTGCCAGCAGCTTGGATCCCACGGGGAGCTCCTACGAGCAGTACTTC

v_gene: TRBV29-1
abundance: NA
j_gene: TRBJ1-1
d_gene: NA
CDR3aa: CSVLNTEAFF
CDR3nt: TGCAGCGTGTTGAACACTGAAGCTTTCTTT

v_gene: TRBV19
abundance: NA
j_gene: TRBJ1-4
d_gene: NA
CDR3aa: CASSPAYSSTNEKLFF
CDR3nt: TGTGCCAGTAGTCCAGCCTACAGCTCAACTAATGAAAAACTGTTTTTT

v_gene: TRBV30
abundance: NA
j_gene: TRBJ1-4
d_gene: TRBD1
CDR3aa: CAWSVGQGANEKLFF
CDR3nt: TGTGCCTGGAGTGTAGGGCAGGGGGCTAATGAAAAACTGTTTTTT

v_gene: TRBV6-5
abundance: NA
j_gene: TRBJ1-1
d_gene: NA
CDR3aa: CASSYRNTEAFF
CDR3nt: TGTGCCAGCAGCTACAGGAACACTGAAGCTTTCTTT

v_gene: TRBV7-9
abundance: NA
j_gene: TRBJ2-7
d_gene: NA
CDR3aa: CASSLAGQGPYEQYF
CDR3nt: TGTGCCAGCAGCCTCGCGGGGCAGGGGCCCTACGAGCAGTACTTC

v_gene: TRBV10-3
abundance: NA
j_gene: TRBJ2-7
d_gene: TRBD1
CDR3aa: CAISGTSGTGEYF
CDR3nt: TGTGCCATCAGTGGGACCTCCGGGACAGGGGAGTACTTC

v_gene: TRBV14
abundance: NA
j_gene: TRBJ1-1
d_gene: NA
CDR3aa: CASSRQTVNTEAFF
CDR3nt: TGTGCCAGCAGCCGCCAGACTGTGAACACTGAAGCTTTCTTT

v_gene: TRBV9
abundance: NA
j_gene: TRBJ2-1
d_gene: TRBD1
CDR3aa: CASSRRTGYNEQFF
CDR3nt: TGTGCCAGCAGTCGCCGGACAGGCTACAATGAGCAGTTCTTC

v_gene: TRBV6-1
abundance: once
j_gene: TRBJ2-7
d_gene: TRBD1
CDR3aa: CASSRAGGYEQYF
CDR3nt: TGTGCCAGCTCTAGGGCAGGGGGCTACGAGCAGTACTTC

v_gene: TRBV5-1
abundance: few
j_gene: TRBJ1-6
d_gene: NA
CDR3aa: CASSAEHPRRSPLHF
CDR3nt: TGCGCCAGCAGCGCCGAACACCCTAGGAGGTCACCCCTCCACTTT

v_gene: TRBV2
abundance: NA
j_gene: TRBJ1-1
d_gene: NA
CDR3aa: CASRQGSRSEAFF
CDR3nt: TGTGCCAGCAGACAGGGTTCGAGGTCTGAAGCTTTCTTT

v_gene: TRBV5-6
abundance: NA
j_gene: TRBJ1-1
d_gene: NA
CDR3aa: CASSLLLGDTEAFF
CDR3nt: TGTGCCAGCAGCTTGTTACTGGGGGACACTGAAGCTTTCTTT

v_gene: TRBV25-1
abundance: NA
j_gene: TRBJ2-3
d_gene: NA
CDR3aa: CASRGGGGADTQYF
CDR3nt: TGTGCCAGCAGGGGGGGAGGTGGGGCAGATACGCAGTATTTT

v_gene: TRBV19
abundance: NA
j_gene: TRBJ2-1
d_gene: TRBD1
CDR3aa: CASSIGQGSYNEQFF
CDR3nt: TGTGCCAGTAGTATAGGACAGGGAAGCTACAATGAGCAGTTCTTC

v_gene: TRBV7-9
abundance: NA
j_gene: TRBJ2-2
d_gene: NA
CDR3aa: CASSLSGELFF
CDR3nt: TGTGCCAGCAGCTTATCCGGGGAGCTGTTTTTT

v_gene: TRBV6-5
abundance: NA
j_gene: TRBJ1-3
d_gene: NA
CDR3aa: CASSYSRVSSGNTIYF
CDR3nt: TGTGCCAGCAGTTACTCGAGAGTCAGCTCTGGAAACACCATATATTTT

v_gene: TRBV4-2
abundance: NA
j_gene: TRBJ1-1
d_gene: NA
CDR3aa: CASSQDVGRGSTEAFF
CDR3nt: TGTGCCAGCAGCCAAGATGTGGGCAGGGGAAGCACTGAAGCTTTCTTT

v_gene: TRBV6-5
abundance: NA
j_gene: TRBJ1-5
d_gene: TRBD1
CDR3aa: CASSSGGEPQHF
CDR3nt: TGTGCCAGCAGTTCAGGGGGAGAGCCCCAGCATTTT

v_gene: TRBV5-4
abundance: NA
j_gene: TRBJ2-3
d_gene: TRBD1
CDR3aa: CASSYRGEDTQYF
CDR3nt: TGTGCCAGCAGTTACAGGGGAGAAGATACGCAGTATTTT

v_gene: TRBV11-2
abundance: NA
j_gene: TRBJ2-2
d_gene: NA
CDR3aa: CASSLTGTNTGELFF
CDR3nt: TGTGCCAGCAGCTTAACCGGGACGAACACCGGGGAGCTGTTTTTT

v_gene: TRBV4-1
abundance: NA
j_gene: TRBJ2-4
d_gene: TRBD1
CDR3aa: CASSPTGTEHNIQYF
CDR3nt: TGCGCCAGCAGCCCGACAGGGACAGAGCATAACATTCAGTACTTC

v_gene: TRBV28
abundance: NA
j_gene: TRBJ1-4
d_gene: NA
CDR3aa: CASSTRDPWEKLFF
CDR3nt: TGTGCCAGCAGTACCCGGGACCCGTGGGAAAAACTGTTTTTT

v_gene: TRBV7-8
abundance: NA
j_gene: TRBJ1-1
d_gene: TRBD1
CDR3aa: CASSQGQGGTEAFF
CDR3nt: TGTGCCAGCAGTCAAGGACAGGGCGGCACTGAAGCTTTCTTT

v_gene: TRBV7-8
abundance: NA
j_gene: TRBJ2-7
d_gene: NA
CDR3aa: CASSQPGSSYEQYF
CDR3nt: TGTGCCAGCAGCCAGCCAGGGTCTTCCTACGAGCAGTACTTC

v_gene: TRBV7-9
abundance: NA
j_gene: TRBJ1-2
d_gene: NA
CDR3aa: CASSSQGGHLYGYTF
CDR3nt: TGTGCCAGCAGCTCCCAAGGTGGTCACCTCTATGGCTACACCTTC

v_gene: TRBV11-1
abundance: once
j_gene: TRBJ1-1
d_gene: TRBD1
CDR3aa: CASSRDRGNTEAFF
CDR3nt: TGTGCCAGCAGCCGGGACAGGGGGAACACTGAAGCTTTCTTT

v_gene: TRBV2
abundance: NA
j_gene: TRBJ2-1
d_gene: TRBD1
CDR3aa: CASRLSAGGSYNEQFF
CDR3nt: TGTGCCAGCAGACTCTCGGCAGGGGGCTCCTACAATGAGCAGTTCTTC

v_gene: TRBV7-9
abundance: NA
j_gene: TRBJ1-5
d_gene: TRBD1
CDR3aa: CASSGQGRQPQHF
CDR3nt: TGTGCCAGCAGTGGACAGGGTAGGCAGCCCCAGCATTTT

v_gene: TRBV18
abundance: NA
j_gene: TRBJ2-5
d_gene: NA
CDR3aa: CASSPPGEETQYF
CDR3nt: TGTGCCAGCTCACCACCGGGCGAGGAGACCCAGTACTTC

v_gene: TRBV28
abundance: NA
j_gene: TRBJ1-3
d_gene: TRBD1
CDR3aa: CASRKTGEGGNTIYF
CDR3nt: TGTGCCAGCAGGAAAACAGGGGAAGGAGGAAACACCATATATTTT

v_gene: TRBV13
abundance: NA
j_gene: TRBJ1-2
d_gene: NA
CDR3aa: CASSLFPGDYGYTF
CDR3nt: TGTGCCAGCAGCTTATTCCCAGGGGACTATGGCTACACCTTC

v_gene: TRBV7-9
abundance: NA
j_gene: TRBJ2-3
d_gene: TRBD2
CDR3aa: CASSSTPVSSGVTDTQYF
CDR3nt: TGTGCCAGCAGCTCAACCCCGGTATCTAGCGGGGTAACGGATACGCAGTATTTT

v_gene: TRBV5-5
abundance: NA
j_gene: TRBJ1-3
d_gene: NA
CDR3aa: CASSLGGSGNTIYF
CDR3nt: TGTGCCAGCAGCTTGGGGGGATCTGGAAACACCATATATTTT

v_gene: TRBV19
abundance: NA
j_gene: TRBJ2-2
d_gene: NA
CDR3aa: CASSMGSGAPGELFF
CDR3nt: TGTGCCAGTAGTATGGGTTCAGGGGCCCCCGGGGAGCTGTTTTTT

v_gene: TRBV9
abundance: NA
j_gene: TRBJ2-5
d_gene: NA
CDR3aa: CASSSTRDGGTQYF
CDR3nt: TGTGCCAGCAGCTCCACCCGGGACGGGGGGACCCAGTACTTC

v_gene: TRBV10-3
abundance: NA
j_gene: TRBJ2-7
d_gene: TRBD1
CDR3aa: CAISDRRQGAKGQYF
CDR3nt: TGTGCCATCAGTGATAGGCGGCAGGGGGCTAAGGGGCAGTACTTC

v_gene: TRBV7-3
abundance: NA
j_gene: TRBJ1-1
d_gene: NA
CDR3aa: CASSLRGGENTEAFF
CDR3nt: TGTGCCAGCAGCTTAAGGGGAGGGGAGAACACTGAAGCTTTCTTT

v_gene: TRBV27
abundance: NA
j_gene: TRBJ2-6
d_gene: NA
CDR3aa: CASSLHPEGAGANVLTF
CDR3nt: TGTGCCAGCAGTTTACACCCTGAGGGGGCTGGGGCCAACGTCCTGACTTTC

v_gene: TRBV2
abundance: NA
j_gene: TRBJ1-1
d_gene: NA
CDR3aa: CASSERKTEAFF
CDR3nt: TGTGCCAGCAGCGAAAGGAAGACTGAAGCTTTCTTT

v_gene: TRBV27
abundance: NA
j_gene: TRBJ1-6
d_gene: TRBD1
CDR3aa: CASRFRDRDNSPLHF
CDR3nt: TGTGCCAGCAGGTTTAGGGACAGGGATAATTCACCCCTCCACTTT

v_gene: TRBV11-1
abundance: NA
j_gene: TRBJ2-1
d_gene: TRBD2
CDR3aa: CASSLTSGQYNEQFF
CDR3nt: TGTGCCAGCAGCTTAACTAGCGGGCAATACAATGAGCAGTTCTTC

v_gene: TRBV5-1
abundance: NA
j_gene: TRBJ2-7
d_gene: TRBD1
CDR3aa: CASSFTGTGGGYEQYF
CDR3nt: TGCGCCAGCAGCTTCACCGGGACAGGGGGCGGATACGAGCAGTACTTC

v_gene: TRBV5-6
abundance: NA
j_gene: TRBJ1-5
d_gene: NA
CDR3aa: CASSLYSQNGNQPQHF
CDR3nt: TGTGCCAGCAGCTTGTACAGTCAAAACGGCAATCAGCCCCAGCATTTT

v_gene: TRBV7-9
abundance: NA
j_gene: TRBJ1-2
d_gene: NA
CDR3aa: CASSLDRAYGYTF
CDR3nt: TGTGCCAGCAGCTTAGACAGGGCTTATGGCTACACCTTC

v_gene: TRBV4-3
abundance: NA
j_gene: TRBJ2-5
d_gene: NA
CDR3aa: CASSQGAGTTQETQYF
CDR3nt: TGCGCCAGCAGCCAAGGGGCCGGGACAACACAAGAGACCCAGTACTTC

v_gene: TRBV7-2
abundance: NA
j_gene: TRBJ1-5
d_gene: TRBD1
CDR3aa: CANSSGQGANQPQHF
CDR3nt: TGTGCCAACAGCTCCGGACAGGGTGCCAATCAGCCCCAGCATTTT

v_gene: TRBV6-1
abundance: NA
j_gene: TRBJ1-2
d_gene: NA
CDR3aa: CASRNTGPQQGYTF
CDR3nt: TGTGCCAGCAGAAACACCGGGCCCCAGCAGGGCTACACCTTC

v_gene: TRBV4-1
abundance: NA
j_gene: TRBJ1-4
d_gene: NA
CDR3aa: CASSQVILAGATNEKLFF
CDR3nt: TGCGCCAGCAGCCAAGTAATCCTGGCGGGGGCAACTAATGAAAAACTGTTTTTT